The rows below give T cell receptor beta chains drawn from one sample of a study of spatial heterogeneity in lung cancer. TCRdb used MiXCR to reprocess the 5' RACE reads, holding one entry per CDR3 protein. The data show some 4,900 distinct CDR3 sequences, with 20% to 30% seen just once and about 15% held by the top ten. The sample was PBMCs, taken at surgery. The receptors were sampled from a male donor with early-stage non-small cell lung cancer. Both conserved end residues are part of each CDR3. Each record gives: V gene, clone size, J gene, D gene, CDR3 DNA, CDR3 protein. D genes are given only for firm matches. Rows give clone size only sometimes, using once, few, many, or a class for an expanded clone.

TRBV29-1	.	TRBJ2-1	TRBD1	TGCAGCGCCTTACAGGGGAACAATGAGCAGTTCTTC	CSALQGNNEQFF
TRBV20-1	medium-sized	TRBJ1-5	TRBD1	TGCAGTGCTACACAGGGGTATAGCAATCAGCCCCAGCATTTT	CSATQGYSNQPQHF
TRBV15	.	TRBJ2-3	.	TGTGCCACCAGCAGAGGAGAAAGCACAGATACGCAGTATTTT	CATSRGESTDTQYF
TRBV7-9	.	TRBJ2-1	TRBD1	TGTGCCAGCAGCCCACGGGACAGGGCTAGCGGCAGCTCCTACAATGAGCAGTTCTTC	CASSPRDRASGSSYNEQFF
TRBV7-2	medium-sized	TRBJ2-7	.	TGTGCCAGCAGCTTAGGTACAGGGTCGGAGCAGTACTTC	CASSLGTGSEQYF
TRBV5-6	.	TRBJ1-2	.	TGTGCCAGCAGCTCGGGGACAACGACTAACTATGGCTACACCTTC	CASSSGTTTNYGYTF
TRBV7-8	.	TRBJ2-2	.	TGTGCCAGCAGCTTAGCGTGGAGGGGGATCACCGGGGAGCTGTTTTTT	CASSLAWRGITGELFF
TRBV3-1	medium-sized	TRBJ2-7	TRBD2	TGTGCCAGCAGCCATACTAGCGGGAGAAGGTACGAGCAGTACTTC	CASSHTSGRRYEQYF
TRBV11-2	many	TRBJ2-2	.	TGTGCCAGCAGCCTGACGGGGAACACCGGGGAGCTGTTTTTT	CASSLTGNTGELFF
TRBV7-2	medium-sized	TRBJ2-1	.	TGTGCCAGCAGCTTAGGTGGCCCTTACAATGAGCAGTTCTTC	CASSLGGPYNEQFF
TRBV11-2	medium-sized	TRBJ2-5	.	TGTGCCAGCACCCTGGGGGGCGGGCAACACCAAGAGACCCAGTACTTC	CASTLGGGQHQETQYF
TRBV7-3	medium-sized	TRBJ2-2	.	TGTGCCAGCAGCCTAGGGGGTGAGGAGCTGTTTTTT	CASSLGGEELFF
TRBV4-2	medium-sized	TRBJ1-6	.	TGTGCCAGCAGCCAAGATGAGGTCTCCTATAATTCACCCCTCCACTTT	CASSQDEVSYNSPLHF
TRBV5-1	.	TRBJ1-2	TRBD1	TGCGCCAGCAGCGACGAGACAGGGGATGGCTACACCTTC	CASSDETGDGYTF
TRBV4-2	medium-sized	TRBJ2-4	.	TGTGCCAGCAGCCAAGGTTCGACAGTCGGAGGGAACATTCAGTACTTC	CASSQGSTVGGNIQYF
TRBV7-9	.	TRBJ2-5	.	TGTGCCAGCAGCTCAACGGGGACGGAGACCCAGTACTTC	CASSSTGTETQYF
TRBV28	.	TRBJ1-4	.	TGTGCCAGCAGCCCGGGATCACCGGGTGAAAAACTGTTTTTT	CASSPGSPGEKLFF
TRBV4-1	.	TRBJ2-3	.	TGCGCCAGCAGCCGCGATGATACGCAGTATTTT	CASSRDDTQYF
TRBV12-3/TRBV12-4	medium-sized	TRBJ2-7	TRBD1	TGTGCCAGCAGTTTTGAGACAGGGGGTTCCTACGAGCAGTACTTC	CASSFETGGSYEQYF
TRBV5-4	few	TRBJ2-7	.	TGTGCCAGCAGCAATACGAAAGGGGAGCAGTACTTC	CASSNTKGEQYF
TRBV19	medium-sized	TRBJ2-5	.	TGTGCCAGTAGTATCAGCCAAGAGACCCAGTACTTC	CASSISQETQYF
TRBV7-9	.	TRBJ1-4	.	TGTGCCACGACAGCAACTAATGAAAAACTGTTTTTT	CATTATNEKLFF
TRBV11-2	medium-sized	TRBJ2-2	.	TGTGCCAGCACCCTGAATCGGGGTCCCGGGGAGCTGTTTTTT	CASTLNRGPGELFF
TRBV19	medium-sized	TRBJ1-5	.	TGTGCCAGTAGCACGACAGGAGGGGGGCAGCCCCAGCATTTT	CASSTTGGGQPQHF
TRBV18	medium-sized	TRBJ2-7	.	TGTGCCAGCTCACCTCCCCTATCCGGGATCCAGGGGTCCGAGCAGTACTTC	CASSPPLSGIQGSEQYF
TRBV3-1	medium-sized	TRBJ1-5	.	TGTGCCAGCAGCCGCGGCATTGCCAATCAGCCCCAGCATTTT	CASSRGIANQPQHF
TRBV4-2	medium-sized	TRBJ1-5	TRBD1	TGTGCCAGCAGCCGAGGACAGGGAAGTCAGCCCCAGCATTTT	CASSRGQGSQPQHF
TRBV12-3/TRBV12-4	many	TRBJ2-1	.	TGTGCCAGCAGCACCGGGGCGGGGAATGAGCAGTTCTTC	CASSTGAGNEQFF
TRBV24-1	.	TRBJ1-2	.	TGTGCCACCAGTGATCCTGGCGTTGGCTACACCTTC	CATSDPGVGYTF
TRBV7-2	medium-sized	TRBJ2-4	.	TGTGCCAGCAGCGTTCAGGGGAACATTCAGTACTTC	CASSVQGNIQYF
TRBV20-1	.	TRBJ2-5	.	TGCAGTGCTCCTAGGGACTTGTTTAAAGAGACCCAGTACTTC	CSAPRDLFKETQYF
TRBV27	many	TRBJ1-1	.	TGTGCCAGCAGTTCCGACAGAAAGAACACTGAAGCTTTCTTT	CASSSDRKNTEAFF
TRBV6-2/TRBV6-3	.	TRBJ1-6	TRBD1	TGTGCCAGCGCGCCGCTGGGACAGGGAAATTCACCCCTCCACTTT	CASAPLGQGNSPLHF
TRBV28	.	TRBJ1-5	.	TGTGCCAGCAGTTTCGGCGGGGGCGATCAGCCCCAGCATTTT	CASSFGGGDQPQHF
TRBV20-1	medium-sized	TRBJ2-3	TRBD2	TGCAGTGCTAGAGTGGGCGGGAGAACAGATACGCAGTATTTT	CSARVGGRTDTQYF
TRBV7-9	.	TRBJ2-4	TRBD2	TGTGCCAGCAGCCCGCGACTAGCGGAGGGAAACATTCAGTACTTC	CASSPRLAEGNIQYF
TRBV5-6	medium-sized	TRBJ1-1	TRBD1	TGTGCCAGCAGCGCGGACAGGGGGCGGAGGACTGAAGCTTTCTTT	CASSADRGRRTEAFF
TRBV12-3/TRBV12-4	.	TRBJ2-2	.	TGTGCCAGCAGTAGGCCTACTGAAAACACCGGGGAGCTGTTTTTT	CASSRPTENTGELFF
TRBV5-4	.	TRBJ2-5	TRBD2	TGTGCCAGCAGCTTGGCCAGGGGGGGACTAGCGGGAGAAGAGACCCAGTACTTC	CASSLARGGLAGEETQYF
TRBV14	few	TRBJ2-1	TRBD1	TGTGCCAGCAGCCAAGTGCCGGGACAGGGTGACAATGAGCAGTTCTTC	CASSQVPGQGDNEQFF
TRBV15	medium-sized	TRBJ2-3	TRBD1	TGTGCCACCAGCAGCACCGGGACAGGGACCACTAGCACAGATACGCAGTATTTT	CATSSTGTGTTSTDTQYF
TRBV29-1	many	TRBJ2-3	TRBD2	TGCAGCGTTGAAGATCCTCTAGCGGGAGATCGCACAGATACGCAGTATTTT	CSVEDPLAGDRTDTQYF
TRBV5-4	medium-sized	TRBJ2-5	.	TGTGCCAGCAGCTTGGGGTCTTGGCGCGGGGCACAAGAGACCCAGTACTTC	CASSLGSWRGAQETQYF
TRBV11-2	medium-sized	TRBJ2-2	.	TGTGCCAGCAGCCAAGTTATGCCCGGGGAGCTGTTTTTT	CASSQVMPGELFF